Listed here is a single T cell receptor beta chain. This specimen belongs to a study of CDR3 diversity in severe acne. Using its own MiXCR run on the PCR reads, TCRdb lists one record per CDR3 protein. This table holds fewer than 90,000 distinct CDR3 sequences, over 40% found once. Germline CDR1 and CDR2: SGHNT and YYREEE (reference sequence). Trimming cost V 0 bases and J 5 bases, with 15 bases left between them. The CDR3 has 15 amino acids. The TCR comes from a male donor in good health, without acne. The sample consisted of blood. V and J are TRBV5-4 and TRBJ2-7; D not resolved. The CDR3: CASSLGMTWPNEQYF. Written as DNA, the CDR3 is TGTGCCAGCAGCTTGGGGATGACATGGCCAAACGAGCAGTACTTC.